What follows are 5 T cell receptor beta chains derived from one specimen sequenced in a study of cytomegalovirus exposure and HLA in healthy donors (dated by TCRdb to the late 2010s). The protocol used for the library was the immunoSEQ multiplex PCR assay. For the multiplex PCR, a mixture combining 60 forward primers for TCR Vbeta segments and 13 reverse primers for TCR Jbeta segments was used. TCRdb took over this immuneACCESS table, retaining in-frame rearrangements with V and J assigned. Such tables are incomplete; in checked studies, under half of the missing clones stem from an unresolved V gene, and the remainder is unexplained. This sample's table has entries for 160,000 or so clones. Of the sample, 2.1% is held by the ten largest clones. Sequencing used PBMCs. These TCRs come from a man younger than 45 in good health and CMV-seronegative.

The chain has TRBV7-2 and TRBJ2-3; 9 bases map to TRBD1. The V gene's germline CDR1 is SGHTA and CDR2 FQGNSA. The CDR3 totals 16 residues. The J segment lost 4 bases and the V segment lost 7 bases, leaving 12 bases of the junction unmatched. The CDR3 region has the DNA TGTGCCAGCAACTTGTGGGGGGGACAGGGACCAGATACGCAGTATTTT. Protein sequence: CASNLWGGQGPDTQYF.

The chain joins TRBV14 to TRBJ2-1; TRBD2 matches 7 bases. Looked up from germline, CDR1 is SGHDN and CDR2 is FVKESK. This CDR3 is 15 amino acids long. V gave up 0 bases and J gave up 8 bases; unmatched junction bases: 7. The CDR3 sequence is CASSQDVGGTDEQFF. Here the CDR3 DNA reads TGTGCCAGCAGCCAAGATGTGGGGGGGACCGATGAGCAGTTCTTC.

This sequence joins TRBV6-6 and TRBJ1-3, with a weak D call TRBD1 (5 bases). CDR3 size: 14 residues. Germline-derived CDR1 and CDR2 are MNHNY and SVGAGI (reference sequence). Trimming removed 5 bases from V and 4 bases from J, with 12 bases in between. The CDR3 loop reads CASSTSGLGNTIYF. The CDR3 coding sequence is TGTGCCAGCAGTACCTCAGGGTTGGGAAACACCATATATTTT.

The V and J genes are TRBV27 and TRBJ2-7, with 8 bases that match TRBD1. CDR1 and CDR2 from the germline V gene are MNHEY and SMNVEV (reference sequence). V was clipped by 6 bases and J by 4 bases; unmatched bases: 17. This CDR3 has 17 amino acids. The CDR3 here is CASRLIVRGRGTYEQYF. CDR3 coding DNA: TGTGCCAGCAGGCTTATCGTCAGGGGGCGAGGGACATACGAGCAGTACTTC.

This chain uses TRBV10-3 with TRBJ1-5; 8 bases map to TRBD1. The CDR3 length is 13 residues. The J segment lost 5 bases and the V segment lost 6 bases, leaving 3 bases of the junction unmatched. Germline CDR1 ENHRY, CDR2 SYGVKD. The CDR3 is CAIRDRADQPQHF. The DNA for the CDR3 is TGTGCCATCAGGGACAGGGCGGATCAGCCCCAGCATTTT.